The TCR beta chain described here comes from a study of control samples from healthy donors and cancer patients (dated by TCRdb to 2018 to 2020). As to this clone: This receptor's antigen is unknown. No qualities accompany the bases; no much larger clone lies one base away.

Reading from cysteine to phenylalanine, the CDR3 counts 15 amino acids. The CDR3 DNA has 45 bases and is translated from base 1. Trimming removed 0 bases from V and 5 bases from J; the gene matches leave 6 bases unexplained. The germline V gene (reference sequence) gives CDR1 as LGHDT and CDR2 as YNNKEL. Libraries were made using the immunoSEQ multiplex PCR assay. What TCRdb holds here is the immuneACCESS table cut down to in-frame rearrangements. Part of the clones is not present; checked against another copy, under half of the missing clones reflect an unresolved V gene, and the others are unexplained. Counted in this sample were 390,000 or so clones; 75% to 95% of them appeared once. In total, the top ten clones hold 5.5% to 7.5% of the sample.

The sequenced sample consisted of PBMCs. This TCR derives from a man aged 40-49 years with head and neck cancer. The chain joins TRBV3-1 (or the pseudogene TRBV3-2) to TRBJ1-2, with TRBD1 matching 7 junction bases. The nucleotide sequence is TGTGCCAGCAGCCAAGATCTAGACAGGGAGTATGGCTACACCTTC. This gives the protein CASSQDLDREYGYTF.